One T cell receptor beta chain is described in this entry. No antigen is known for it. The PCR had 60 Vbeta and 13 Jbeta primers. In the source study's methods: Per a later analysis, the number of unique TCR beta chains was around 80 million, of which roughly 9.9 million were shared. Produced via immunoSEQ multiplex PCR; TCRdb's table is partial and in-frame only. V, J and clone size derive from that table, while D and trimming were established from the DNA sequence. The sample lists 130,000 to 150,000 clones; roughly four fifths were seen once. Trimming removed 4 bases from V and 2 bases from J; junction bases left unmatched: 4. Germline CDR1 and CDR2: SGHAT and FQNNGV. The CDR3 runs 14 residues. This entry belongs to a study of cytomegalovirus exposure and HLA in healthy donors. Study observations and caveats: Some TCR beta chains (roughly 160 of them) were listed as cytomegalovirus-associated.

The genes are TRBV11-2 and TRBJ2-7, with 8 bases matching TRBD1. Sequenced: PBMCs. The clonotype was recovered from an older woman in good health and CMV-seropositive. The CDR3 DNA reads TGTGCCAGCAGCTCAGAGGGACAGGCCTACGAGCAGTACTTC. It encodes CASSSEGQAYEQYF.